This T cell receptor (beta chain) appears in the sequencing data of a study of tumor and adjacent non-tumor tissue in lung cancer. Study-wide context: The patients, 10 or so men and about five women, were about 31 to 76 with stage I to III disease. Samples averaged around 3.9 million productive TCRbeta reads each.

This sample's RNA came from whole unsorted tissue. This non-tumor lung sample came from over 3 cm beyond the tumor edge. As concerns this clonotype: What it recognizes is unknown.

A modified ARM-PCR protocol with three rounds of nested PCR amplified TCRbeta. TCRdb recomputed calls from the multiplex PCR reads with MiXCR, one row per CDR3 protein. The sample lists about 100,000 distinct CDR3 sequences; 65% were seen once. Study findings and constraints: In normal lung, the top 100 clones were significantly more dominant than in tumor.

CDR1 is DFQATT and CDR2 is SNEGSKA in the germline V gene (reference sequence). Trimming left V 8 bases short and J 2 bases short, with 15 bases between. The CDR3 runs 13 residues. The chain recombines TRBV20-1 with TRBJ2-5; a weak D match, TRBD1 (6 bases). Sequencing used distant non-tumor lung tissue. This TCR was sampled from a man younger than 40 with non-small cell lung cancer. CDR3 loop: CSTSRTEQETQYF. The CDR3 DNA reads TGCAGTACTTCCCGGACAGAGCAAGAGACCCAGTACTTC.